Listed below are T cell receptor beta chains from one sample, sequenced in a study of blood T cell repertoires in COVID-19. Clones were sequenced by immunoSEQ multiplex PCR, and TCRdb holds only the in-frame ones, with some missing. The sample holds 200,000 to 250,000 clones, about nine tenths seen once. What was sequenced was peripheral blood. The receptor set was obtained from a woman aged 55 to 70 with acute or convalescent COVID-19. Both conserved end residues are part of each CDR3. D genes are given only for firm matches. Clone sizes are given selectively: once, few, many, or a class where the clone is expanded.

J,V,D,size,CDR3,DNA
TRBJ2-7,TRBV5-8,TRBD2,-,CASSPGVSGRIYEQYF,TGTGCCAGCAGCCCTGGGGTTAGCGGGAGAATCTACGAGCAGTACTTC
TRBJ1-2,TRBV20-1,TRBD1,-,CSAREDRGCTF,TGCAGTGCTCGAGAAGACAGGGGTTGCACCTTC
TRBJ2-6,TRBV28,-,-,CASSLAGGRANVLTF,TGTGCCAGCAGTTTAGCCGGAGGGAGGGCCAACGTCCTGACTTTC
TRBJ2-7,TRBV23-1,TRBD1,-,CASRQWDRGFYEQYF,TGCGCCAGCAGACAGTGGGACAGGGGGTTTTACGAGCAGTACTTC
TRBJ1-1,TRBV6-2/TRBV6-3,-,-,CASSYRGRGDEAFF,TGTGCCAGCAGTTACCGGGGGAGAGGGGATGAAGCTTTCTTT
TRBJ2-7,TRBV19,TRBD1,-,CASQLTGGINEQYF,TGTGCCAGCCAACTGACAGGGGGAATCAACGAGCAGTACTTC
TRBJ1-5,TRBV19,-,-,CASSIVEGVQPQHF,TGTGCCAGTAGTATAGTAGAGGGCGTTCAGCCCCAGCATTTT
TRBJ1-1,TRBV6-5,-,-,CASRFTGNLNTEAFF,TGTGCCAGCAGGTTCACAGGAAACCTGAACACTGAAGCTTTCTTT
TRBJ2-5,TRBV10-2,-,few,CASSQSQATQYF,TGCGCCAGCAGTCAAAGCCAAGCGACCCAGTACTTC
TRBJ1-6,TRBV4-2,TRBD1,-,CASTLDRESYNSPLHF,TGTGCCAGCACCTTGGACAGGGAGTCCTATAATTCACCCCTCCACTTT
TRBJ2-2,TRBV7-9,TRBD2,-,CASSTRTSGLGELFF,TGTGCCAGCAGCACCAGGACTAGCGGGTTGGGGGAGCTGTTTTTT
TRBJ2-3,TRBV6-2/TRBV6-3,TRBD2,-,CASSYLGGGADTQYF,TGTGCCAGCAGTTACTTGGGCGGGGGGGCAGATACGCAGTATTTT
TRBJ1-1,TRBV2,-,few,CASSEVYGGNKAFF,TGTGCCAGCAGTGAGGTTTACGGGGGAAACAAAGCTTTCTTT
TRBJ1-1,TRBV21-1,-,-,CASSKRGDSLYYPWGDTEAFF,TGTGCCAGCAGCAAAAGGGGGGACAGCCTTTATTACCCGTGGGGGGACACTGAAGCTTTCTTT
TRBJ2-5,TRBV11-2,TRBD1,-,CASSPYRGQETQYF,TGTGCCAGCAGCCCATACAGGGGGCAAGAGACCCAGTACTTC
TRBJ2-7,TRBV5-1,TRBD2,-,CASTAGGGTYEQYF,TGCGCCAGCACAGCGGGAGGGGGGACCTACGAGCAGTACTTC
TRBJ2-2,TRBV5-5,-,few,CASSFRQVSRELFF,TGTGCCAGCAGCTTTAGACAGGTCTCGAGGGAGCTGTTTTTT
TRBJ1-4,TRBV9,TRBD1,once,CASSPGGSGQGEEKLFF,TGTGCCAGCAGCCCCGGGGGTTCGGGACAGGGGGAAGAAAAACTGTTTTTT
TRBJ2-7,TRBV11-1,-,-,CASSFYRGPYEQYF,TGTGCCAGCAGCTTCTATCGGGGTCCCTACGAGCAGTACTTC
TRBJ2-7,TRBV6-1,-,-,CASRQQGYEQYF,TGTGCCAGCAGACAACAGGGTTACGAGCAGTACTTC
TRBJ1-2,TRBV20-1,-,-,CSARADYGYTF,TGCAGTGCTAGAGCCGACTATGGCTACACCTTC
TRBJ2-7,TRBV27,-,-,CASSPLDRTTEQYF,TGTGCCAGCAGTCCTTTGGACAGAACGACCGAGCAGTACTTC